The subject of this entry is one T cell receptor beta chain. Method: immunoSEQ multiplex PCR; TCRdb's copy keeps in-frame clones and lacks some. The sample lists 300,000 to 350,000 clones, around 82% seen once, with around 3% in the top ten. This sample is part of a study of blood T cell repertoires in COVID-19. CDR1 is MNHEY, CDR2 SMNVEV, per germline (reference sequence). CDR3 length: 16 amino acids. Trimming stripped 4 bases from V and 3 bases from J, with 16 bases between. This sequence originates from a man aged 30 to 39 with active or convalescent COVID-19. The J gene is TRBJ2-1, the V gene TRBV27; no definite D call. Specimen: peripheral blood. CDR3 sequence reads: CASSSTPSPLYNEQFF. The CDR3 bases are TGTGCCAGCAGTTCCACCCCTAGTCCCCTCTACAATGAGCAGTTCTTC.